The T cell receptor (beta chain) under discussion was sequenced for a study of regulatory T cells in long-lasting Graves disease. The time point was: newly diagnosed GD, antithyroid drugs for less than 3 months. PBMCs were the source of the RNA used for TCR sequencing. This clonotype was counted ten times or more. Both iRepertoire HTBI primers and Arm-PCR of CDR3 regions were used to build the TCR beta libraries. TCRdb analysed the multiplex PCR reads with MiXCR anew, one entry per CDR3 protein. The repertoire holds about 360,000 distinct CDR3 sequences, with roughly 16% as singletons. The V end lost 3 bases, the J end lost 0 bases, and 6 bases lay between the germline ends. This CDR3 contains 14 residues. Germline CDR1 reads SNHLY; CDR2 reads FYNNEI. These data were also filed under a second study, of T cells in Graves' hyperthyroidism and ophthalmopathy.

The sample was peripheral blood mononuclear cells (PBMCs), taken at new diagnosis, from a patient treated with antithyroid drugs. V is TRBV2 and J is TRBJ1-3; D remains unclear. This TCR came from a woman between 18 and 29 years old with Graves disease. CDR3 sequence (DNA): TGTGCCAGCAGTGACACCAGCTCTGGAAACACCATATATTTT. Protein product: CASSDTSSGNTIYF.